This T cell receptor beta chain was found in a study of blood T cell repertoires in COVID-19. About the study: Spain, Italy and the United States supplied samples that represented acute and convalescent COVID-19. Sample material is recorded as cDNA or gDNA derived from T cells, B-cell-depleted T cells, or PBMCs.

The CDR3 runs to 15 residues. Germline V gene lookup returns CDR1 LGHNA and CDR2 YNFKEQ. Losses at the gene ends were 6 bases for V and 5 bases for J; bases not matched to a gene: 6. Original methodology: Quantification of nucleated cells was approximated via reference gene primer amplification. Repertoires were generated with immunoSEQ multiplex PCR, while TCRdb's copy carries only in-frame clones and drops some. The V and J calls and clone size come from that table; D and trimming were worked out from the DNA. The sample yields under 45,000 clones, 80% seen once. The source is a man older than 75 with acute or convalescent COVID-19. Sequenced: peripheral blood. V is TRBV4-2 and J is TRBJ2-1, with TRBD2 matching over 11 bases. The CDR3 DNA follows: TGTGCCAGCAGGGCCTTAGCGGGAGGGGACAATGAGCAGTTCTTC. Its translation is CASRALAGGDNEQFF.